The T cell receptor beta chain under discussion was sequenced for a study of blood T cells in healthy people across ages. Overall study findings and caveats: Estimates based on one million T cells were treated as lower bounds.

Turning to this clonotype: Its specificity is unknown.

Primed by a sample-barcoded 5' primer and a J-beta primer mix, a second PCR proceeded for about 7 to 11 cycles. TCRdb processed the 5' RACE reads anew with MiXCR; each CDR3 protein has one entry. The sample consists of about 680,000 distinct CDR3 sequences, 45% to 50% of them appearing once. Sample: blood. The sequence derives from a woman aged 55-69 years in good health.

CDR3 sequence reads: CSVVGLAGGYEQYF. The CDR3 DNA is TGCAGCGTTGTTGGGCTAGCGGGAGGATACGAGCAGTACTTC. The rearrangement joins TRBV29-1 to TRBJ2-7, with 11 bases lining up with TRBD2. Trimming at V came to 4 bases and at J to 4 bases, leaving 6 bases not matched to a gene. Germline CDR1 SQVTM, CDR2 ANQGSEA. The CDR3 sequence is 14 residues long.